This TCR beta chain was documented in a study of T cell repertoires in cytomegalovirus infection. Findings and caveats of the study: HLA-C-restricted CMV clonotypes gave the most frequent clonotype in two of eight donors.

V gave up 5 bases and J gave up 8 bases; unmatched junction bases: 12. Germline CDR1 is MNHEY and CDR2 is SVGAGI. The CDR3 has 15 amino acids. In TCRdb, the reads were re-called with MiXCR into one record per CDR3 protein. Of approximately 170,000 distinct CDR3 sequences detected, approximately 15% appear once; the ten largest clones hold about a quarter. This clonotype was counted between two and nine times. What it binds is not known. The source of this sequence is a human donor in good health (CMV status not recorded). Some clones in this sample may be carry-over from other donors' samples. Sequencing used PBMCs. The chain combines TRBV6-5 with TRBJ2-1; 7 positions agree with TRBD2. CDR3 residues: CASSRLVAGAHEQFF. The CDR3 DNA reads TGTGCCAGCAGTAGACTAGTGGCGGGAGCGCATGAGCAGTTCTTC.